This T cell receptor (beta chain) was retrieved from a study of OX40 agonist ivuxolimab in advanced cancers. The study's findings and limits: The antigen specificity of the peripheral T cells (those that were expanded) was not determined. Clones of CD4+ and CD8+ blood T cells grew by week 6 at doses of 0.1 to 3.0 mg/kg.

This clone was observed a single time. What it recognizes is unknown. The CDR3 is 15 residues long. Germline loops: CDR1 SNHLY, CDR2 FYNNEI. The ends were cut back, 2 bases at V and 0 bases at J, with 8 bases in the middle. The repertoire was sequenced with immunoSEQ multiplex PCR; TCRdb's copy has only in-frame clones and lacks some. The table lists approximately 58,000 clones, roughly 80% of them singletons. Blood sampling was done at baseline, cycle 4 day 1, and cycle 7 day 1. The clonotype originates from an adult with an advanced solid tumor such as melanoma, head and neck, liver or kidney cancer. The chain employs TRBV2 and TRBJ2-1; D is uncertain. Material: CD4+ or CD8+ T cells sorted from blood, obtained in a trial of the OX40 agonist ivuxolimab. CDR3: CASSEYYLSYNEQFF. CDR3 DNA sequence: TGTGCCAGCAGTGAATACTACCTCTCCTACAATGAGCAGTTCTTC.